Below are 27 T cell receptor beta chains sequenced from a single sample in a study of spatial heterogeneity in lung cancer. Time point noted: sample taken at primary tumor resection. TCRdb called the 5' RACE reads again in MiXCR, with one record for every CDR3 protein. Here the sample spans approximately 22,000 distinct CDR3 sequences, approximately 5.8% being singletons. The sample consisted of PBMCs, taken at surgery. Receptors originate from a male donor with early-stage non-small cell lung cancer.

Many counts were recorded for this clonotype. This chain links TRBV9 with TRBJ2-1; weak D call: TRBD2 (5 bases). Germline CDR1 and CDR2: SGDLS and YYNGEE. This CDR3 contains 16 residues. Between the trimmed V and J ends, which lost 0 bases and 9 bases, there was a span of 19 bases. Here the CDR3 reads CASSVGVGLILGEQFF. In nucleotides, the CDR3 is TGTGCCAGCAGCGTAGGTGTCGGACTCATACTTGGTGAGCAGTTCTTC.

This clonotype occurred many times. The V and J genes are TRBV7-6 and TRBJ2-7; 9 positions agree with TRBD1. The V gene's germline CDR1 is SGHVS and CDR2 FNYEAQ. V was clipped by 6 bases and J by 6 bases; unmatched bases: 15. The CDR3 covers 16 residues. In nucleotides, the CDR3 is TGTGCCAGCAGTCCTGGCGACAGGGGGTTAACCGGCGAGCAGTACTTC. Amino acids: CASSPGDRGLTGEQYF.

The table lists this clonotype with many counts. J is TRBJ2-7 and V is TRBV5-4, with D uncertain. Germline CDR1 SGHNT, CDR2 YYREEE (reference sequence). The CDR3 loop spans 13 amino acids. With 4 bases removed from V and 2 bases from J, the gap between germline ends came to 10 bases. The CDR3 DNA follows: TGTGCCAGCAGCCCTGAGGTGACCTACGAGCAGTACTTC. Its protein is CASSPEVTYEQYF. Full variable domain (missing parts from reference TRBV5-4 and TRBJ2-7): ETGVTQSPTHLIKTRGQQVTLRCSSQSGHNTVSWYQQALGQGPQFIFQYYREEENGRGNFPPRFSGLQFPNYSSELNVNALELDDSALYLCASSPEVTYEQYFGPGTRLTVT.

In its sample, this clonotype was seen many times. J is TRBJ2-2 and V is TRBV5-1; 7 bases align to TRBD2. The CDR3 spans 14 residues. Germline-derived CDR1 and CDR2 are SGHRS and YFSETQ. Unmatched junction bases numbered 6, after V lost 3 bases and J lost 7 bases. CDR3 sequence: CASSSGGNSGELFF. As DNA, the CDR3 is TGCGCCAGCAGCTCCGGGGGGAATAGCGGGGAGCTGTTTTTT.

This clonotype was detected many times. The chain combines TRBV7-9 with TRBJ1-1; D gene unclear. Germline assignment: CDR1 SEHNR and CDR2 FQNEAQ (reference sequence). V was cut by 2 bases and J by 9 bases, with 4 bases left in between. This CDR3 region has 10 residues. The CDR3 here is CASSLNKAFF. In DNA form, the CDR3 reads TGTGCCAGCAGCTTAAACAAAGCTTTCTTT.

This clonotype came up many times. V gene TRBV29-1 combines with J gene TRBJ2-3, with D perhaps matching TRBD1 or TRBD2 (6 bases each). V was trimmed by 4 bases and J by 3 bases, leaving 14 bases between them. Germline V CDR1 and CDR2: SQVTM, ANQGSEA. The CDR3 extends over 14 amino acids. The CDR3 loop reads CSVVSRRGTDTQYF. The CDR3 DNA reads as TGCAGCGTTGTATCGAGGAGGGGGACAGATACGCAGTATTTT.

This clonotype has just a few counts. The genes are TRBV28 and TRBJ2-3; D remains ambiguous. The CDR3 is 16 amino acids. Looked up from germline, CDR1 is MDHEN and CDR2 is SYDVKM. Trimming cost V 5 bases and J 0 bases, with 15 bases left between them. The CDR3 DNA is TGTGCCAGCAGTCCGACGAGTACCATAAGCACAGATACGCAGTATTTT. Protein: CASSPTSTISTDTQYF.

This clonotype occurred a few times. The gene calls are TRBV7-9 and TRBJ1-3, with D possibly matching TRBD1 (5 bases). Germline V gene sequence: CDR1 SEHNR, CDR2 FQNEAQ (reference sequence). The CDR3 extends over 14 amino acids. The V and J ends lost 5 bases and 2 bases respectively, with 10 bases between them. The CDR3 coding sequence is TGTGCCAGCAGCCTCGGACACGCTGGAAACACCATATATTTT. Translation: CASSLGHAGNTIYF.

The chain combines TRBV21-1 with TRBJ1-1; the D call in the table, TRBD1, was not verified against the DNA. TRBV21-1 is a pseudogene locus. The CDR3 is 14 amino acids. Written as DNA, the CDR3 is TGTGCCAGCACCACTCGGACAGGGAACACTGAAGCTTTCTTT. Amino acid sequence: CASTTRTGNTEAFF.

Many counts were recorded for this clonotype. This chain connects TRBV15 to TRBJ2-1; D call uncertain. V lost 0 bases to trimming and J lost 0 bases, with 9 bases between them. Germline V CDR1 and CDR2: LNHNV, YYDKDF (reference sequence). The CDR3 is 16 amino acids. CDR3 in amino acids: CATSRDLQLSYNEQFF. CDR3 nucleotide sequence: TGTGCCACCAGCAGAGATCTCCAACTCTCCTACAATGAGCAGTTCTTC.

This clonotype came up many times. The chain has TRBV7-2 and TRBJ2-2; 9 bases map to TRBD1. The CDR3 contains 15 residues. The ends lost 3 bases at V and 3 bases at J; junction bases unmatched: 2. From germline, CDR1 is SGHTA and CDR2 FQGNSA. The CDR3 is CASSLGQGDTGELFF. CDR3 nucleotide sequence: TGTGCCAGCAGCTTGGGACAGGGAGACACCGGGGAGCTGTTTTTT.

This clonotype was recorded at least ten times. V usage is TRBV5-1 and J usage is TRBJ2-1; D ambiguous. Germline loops: CDR1 SGHRS, CDR2 YFSETQ. The CDR3 spans 16 residues. V lost 0 bases and J lost 0, with 10 bases in between. This chain's CDR3 is CASSLGGSSSYNEQFF. In DNA, the CDR3 is TGCGCCAGCAGCTTGGGGGGTTCTAGCTCCTACAATGAGCAGTTCTTC.

This clonotype was observed at least ten times. V usage is TRBV7-2 and J usage is TRBJ2-5; D is perhaps TRBD2 (5 bases). CDR3 length: 16 residues. From germline, CDR1 is SGHTA and CDR2 FQGNSA. Trimming shortened V by 4 bases and J by 1 base, and 16 bases separated the two germline ends. The CDR3 bases are TGTGCCAGCAGCTCCGGACTGTTACTCCTCCAAGAGACCCAGTACTTC. It yields the protein CASSSGLLLLQETQYF.

This clonotype was found many times. The gene calls are TRBV7-6 and TRBJ1-2, with D possibly matching TRBD1 (6 bases). The CDR3 runs to 14 residues. The germline gives CDR1 SGHVS, CDR2 FNYEAQ. Trimming stripped 5 bases from V and 0 bases from J, with 10 bases between. This CDR3 reads CASSPGEPNYGYTF. The CDR3 DNA follows: TGTGCCAGCAGCCCAGGGGAGCCTAACTATGGCTACACCTTC. The full variable domain, with the rest looked up from reference TRBV7-6 and TRBJ1-2, is GAGVSQSPRYKVTKRGQDVALRCDPISGHVSLYWYRQALGQGPEFLTYFNYEAQQDKSGLPNDRFSAERPEGSISTLTIQRTEQRDSAMYRCASSPGEPNYGYTFGSGTRLTVV.

The table lists this clonotype with many counts. This chain uses TRBV5-6 with TRBJ1-2; tentative D call: TRBD1 (5 bases). The germline V and J ends were trimmed by 4 bases and 5 bases, with 12 bases remaining between them. The CDR3 runs 13 residues. Germline V gene data show CDR1 as SGHDT and CDR2 as YYEEEE. The CDR3 region is CASSGMTEYGYTF. The CDR3 DNA reads TGTGCCAGCAGCGGCATGACAGAGTATGGCTACACCTTC. Looking up the rest from reference TRBV5-6 and TRBJ1-2 gives the full variable domain: DAGVTQSPTHLIKTRGQQVTLRCSPKSGHDTVSWYQQALGQGPQFIFQYYEEEERQRGNFPDRFSGHQFPNYSSELNVNALLLGDSALYLCASSGMTEYGYTFGSGTRLTVV.

This clonotype was seen ten or more times. The chain uses TRBV19 and TRBJ1-3, with D possibly TRBD1 on 6 matching bases. V lost 5 bases, J lost 0 bases, and 11 bases lay in between. The CDR3 extends over 15 amino acids. CDR1 is LNHDA, CDR2 SQIVND, per germline (reference sequence). CDR3 protein: CASSRTDLSGNTIYF. The CDR3, as DNA: TGTGCCAGTAGTCGGACAGATCTCTCTGGAAACACCATATATTTT.

This clonotype has at least ten counts. The J gene is TRBJ1-2, the V gene TRBV7-9; no firm D call. The CDR3 covers 12 residues. V lost 1 base, J lost 8 bases, and 8 bases lay in between. CDR1 and CDR2 (germline): SEHNR, FQNEAQ (reference sequence). The CDR3 reads CASSLGVLGYTF. In DNA form, the CDR3 reads TGTGCCAGCAGCTTAGGTGTATTGGGCTACACCTTC.

This clonotype has at least ten counts. V usage is TRBV28 and J usage is TRBJ2-2, with a weak D call TRBD1 (6 bases). Per germline, CDR1 MDHEN and CDR2 SYDVKM. Trimming cost V 6 bases and J 7 bases, with 18 bases left between them. CDR3 length: 15 amino acids. As DNA, the CDR3 is TGTGCCAGCAGGTCAACTGGGGGCGGAGGCGGGGAGCTGTTTTTT. Protein product: CASRSTGGGGGELFF.

This clonotype showed up many times. The chain joins TRBV20-1 to TRBJ1-2; 8 bases map to TRBD1. In germline, CDR1 is DFQATT, CDR2 SNEGSKA (reference sequence). J was trimmed by 2 bases and V by 7 bases; bases with no gene match: 6. The CDR3 covers 13 residues. The CDR3 spells CSVGGQANYGYTF. In nucleotides, the CDR3 is TGCAGTGTAGGGGGACAGGCGAACTATGGCTACACCTTC.

Regarding this clonotype: One end of the junction does not line up with germline, which may come from a read error. This sequence joins TRBV7-7 and TRBJ2-7, with D possibly called TRBD1 or TRBD2 (5 bases each). Germline CDR1 reads SSHAT; CDR2 reads FNYEAQ (reference sequence). The length of the CDR3 is 15 residues. In DNA, the CDR3 is TGTGCTAGCAGCTTAGGTGCCGGGACGGAGTACGAGCAGTACTTC. As protein: CASSLGAGTEYEQYF.

The chain joins TRBV5-1 to TRBJ2-7; the D call may be TRBD1 or TRBD2 (5 bases each). CDR1 and CDR2 (germline): SGHRS, YFSETQ. The CDR3 loop spans 15 amino acids. Between the trimmed V and J ends, which lost 0 bases and 4 bases, there was a span of 14 bases. CDR3: CASSLAFGTEYEQYF. Here the CDR3 DNA reads TGCGCCAGCAGCTTGGCTTTCGGGACGGAATACGAGCAGTACTTC.

This clonotype has a count of ten or more. The V call is TRBV12-3 or TRBV12-4, the J call TRBJ1-3; weak D call: TRBD1 (5 bases). There are 14 residues in the CDR3. V lost 6 bases and J lost 2, with 11 bases in between. The CDR3: CASRAQGTGNTIYF. The CDR3 DNA reads TGTGCCAGCAGAGCCCAGGGAACTGGAAACACCATATATTTT.

The rearrangement links TRBV6-2 or TRBV6-3 to TRBJ2-7; 11 nucleotides match TRBD2. The CDR3 has 17 residues. V was clipped by 7 bases and J by 2 bases; unmatched bases: 13. Germline CDR1 and CDR2: MNHEY and SVGEGT. DNA of the CDR3: TGTGCCAGCATCCAACGGAGGCTAGCGGGGGGAACCTACGAGCAGTACTTC. This encodes CASIQRRLAGGTYEQYF.

Many counts were recorded for this clonotype. The J gene is TRBJ2-5, the V gene TRBV7-2; D is undetermined. This CDR3 region has 15 residues. V was cut by 1 base and J by 4 bases, with 13 bases left in between. Germline V CDR1 and CDR2: SGHTA, FQGNSA. CDR3 residues: CASSLDPNAAETQYF. The CDR3 nucleotides are TGTGCCAGCAGCTTAGACCCGAATGCGGCAGAGACCCAGTACTTC.

This clonotype was seen many times. The chain has TRBV29-1 and TRBJ1-4, with D possibly TRBD1 on 5 matching bases. The V end lost 1 base, the J end lost 8 bases, and 11 bases lay between the germline ends. Germline V gives CDR1 SQVTM, CDR2 ANQGSEA. The CDR3 has 13 amino acids. The CDR3 loop reads CSVEGQGKEKLFF. The CDR3 DNA is TGCAGCGTTGAAGGCCAGGGTAAAGAAAAACTGTTTTTT.

In this sample, this clonotype turned up many times. The rearrangement links TRBV27 to TRBJ2-7; 12 nucleotides match TRBD2. Germline V CDR1 and CDR2: MNHEY, SMNVEV (reference sequence). The CDR3 spans 16 residues. J was trimmed by 4 bases and V by 0 bases; bases with no gene match: 4. CDR3 sequence (DNA): TGTGCCAGCAGTTTATCGATTGGACTAGCGGGATACGAGCAGTACTTC. Its protein product is CASSLSIGLAGYEQYF.

V is TRBV6-6 and J is TRBJ2-5; D not certain. This CDR3 has 16 amino acids. The V end was cut by 5 bases, the J end by 5 bases, with 21 bases between. Looked up from germline, CDR1 is MNHNY and CDR2 is SVGAGI (reference sequence). In DNA form, the CDR3 reads TGTGCCAGCAGTCGCAGTCGCGGCACCCTGGGGGAGACCCAGTACTTC. Encoded protein: CASSRSRGTLGETQYF.